The 26 T cell receptor beta chains given below trace back to one sample, sequenced in a study of blood T cell repertoires in COVID-19. Assay: immunoSEQ multiplex PCR; the TCRdb copy retains only in-frame clones and omits some. The repertoire consists of more than 150,000 clones, with approximately 87% occurring once and the leading ten covering around 13%. Sequencing used peripheral blood. The receptors shown here come from a woman aged 70-85 years with COVID-19, enrolled during active disease.

This clone was recorded only once. This sequence joins TRBV7-3 and TRBJ1-2, with D possibly TRBD1 on 6 matching bases. CDR3 length equals 13 residues. V was trimmed by 5 bases and J by 8 bases, leaving 15 bases between them. Per germline, CDR1 SGHTA and CDR2 FQGTGA. CDR3: CASSPTRGRGYTF. The CDR3 region has the DNA TGTGCCAGCAGCCCCACCAGGGGAAGAGGCTACACCTTC. Combining the CDR3 with reference TRBV7-3 and TRBJ1-2 gives the whole variable domain GAGVSQTPSNKVTEKGKYVELRCDPISGHTALYWYRQSLGQGPEFLIYFQGTGAADDSGLPNDRFFAVRPEGSVSTLKIQRTERGDSAVYLCASSPTRGRGYTFGSGTRLTVV.

The chain has TRBV28 and TRBJ2-7, with a tentative D call TRBD1 (6 bases). The germline V gene has CDR1 MDHEN and CDR2 SYDVKM. V was trimmed by 4 bases and J by 1 base, leaving 20 bases between them. There are 17 residues in the CDR3. The CDR3 coding sequence is TGTGCCAGCAGTTCACTACAGGGTAAAGGACAATCCTACGAGCAGTACTTC. Translation: CASSSLQGKGQSYEQYF.

The CDR3 nucleotides are TGTGCCAGCAGCTTAGCGGAGACAGCTGCTGGTGGTGAAAAACTGTTTTTT. Protein sequence: CASSLAETAAGGEKLFF. V gene TRBV7-9 combines with J gene TRBJ1-4, with D perhaps TRBD1 (5 bases). The ends were cut back, 0 bases at V and 7 bases at J, with 18 bases in the middle. Germline assignment: CDR1 SEHNR and CDR2 FQNEAQ (reference sequence). CDR3 length equals 17 residues.

The chain carries TRBV28 and TRBJ2-2; 11 nucleotides align to TRBD2. CDR1 and CDR2 from the germline V gene are MDHEN and SYDVKM. There are 17 residues in the CDR3. Losses at the gene ends were 8 bases for V and 7 bases for J; bases not matched to a gene: 15. CDR3 DNA sequence: TGTGCCAGCTATATTAGCGGGAGGGCCCGCGTTGGCGGGGAGCTGTTTTTT. Amino acid sequence: CASYISGRARVGGELFF.

The rearrangement joins TRBV19 to TRBJ1-5; weak D call: TRBD1 (6 bases). The germline V gene has CDR1 LNHDA and CDR2 SQIVND (reference sequence). V lost 2 bases and J lost 4, with 9 bases in between. The CDR3 length is 14 residues. This CDR3 reads CASSIRTENQPQHF. CDR3 in DNA: TGTGCCAGTAGTATACGGACAGAGAATCAGCCCCAGCATTTT.

The V gene is TRBV3-1 (or the pseudogene TRBV3-2), the J gene TRBJ1-2; 10 nucleotides align to TRBD1. V lost 9 bases and J lost 6; bases outside the gene matches: 4. There are 12 residues in the CDR3. The germline gives CDR1 LGHDT, CDR2 YNNKEL (reference sequence). The CDR3 loop reads CASTGTGDGYTF. The CDR3 bases are TGTGCCAGTACCGGGACAGGGGATGGCTACACCTTC.

The V call is TRBV4-2, the J call TRBJ1-5, with TRBD1 matching 9 bases. The germline gives CDR1 LGHNA, CDR2 YNFKEQ. J gave up 3 bases and V 1 base, and 4 bases lay outside the gene matches. This CDR3 region has 16 residues. CDR3 bases: TGTGCCAGCAGCCAAGTACAGGGGGCCGTCAATCAGCCCCAGCATTTT. Its translation is CASSQVQGAVNQPQHF.

This chain uses TRBV4-2 with TRBJ2-7; TRBD2 matches at 14 bases. CDR1 is LGHNA, CDR2 YNFKEQ, per germline. This CDR3 has 17 residues. Losses at the gene ends were 1 base for V and 3 bases for J; bases not matched to a gene: 5. CDR3 in DNA: TGTGCCAGCAGCCAAGTAGGGACTAGCGGGAGTCTCTACGAGCAGTACTTC. As protein: CASSQVGTSGSLYEQYF.

The chain couples TRBV18 to TRBJ2-7, with 11 bases identical to TRBD1. V lost 2 bases, J lost 2 bases, and 5 bases stayed unmatched. Germline V gives CDR1 KGHSH, CDR2 LQKENI. This CDR3 comprises 16 residues. As DNA, the CDR3 is TGTGCCAGCTCACCAGGGACAGGGGGTATGACCTACGAGCAGTACTTC. This gives the protein CASSPGTGGMTYEQYF.

The chain recombines TRBV12-3 or TRBV12-4 with TRBJ2-1; 7 bases are a match to TRBD1. The trim removed 9 bases at V and 0 bases at J, leaving 2 bases unmatched. This CDR3 is built from 13 residues. This CDR3 reads CASRDSSYNEQFF. CDR3 in DNA: TGTGCCAGTCGGGACAGCTCCTACAATGAGCAGTTCTTC.

This chain uses TRBV3-1 (or the pseudogene TRBV3-2) with TRBJ2-3, with D tentatively TRBD2 (5 bases). The CDR3 runs 13 residues. Per the germline V gene, CDR1 is LGHDT and CDR2 is YNNKEL (reference sequence). V was shortened by 3 bases and J by 5 bases, with 9 bases between the two germline ends. The CDR3, as DNA: TGTGCCAGCAGCCATGGGAGCGGAGATACGCAGTATTTT. Its translation is CASSHGSGDTQYF.

The chain has TRBV7-2 and TRBJ2-2, with TRBD1 matching 9 bases. Germline loops: CDR1 SGHTA, CDR2 FQGNSA. J lost 7 bases, V lost 7 bases, and 4 bases had no gene match. CDR3 size: 13 residues. The CDR3 bases are TGTGCCAGCAAGATGACAGGGGGCGGGGAGCTGTTTTTT. It codes for CASKMTGGGELFF.

The V and J genes are TRBV11-3 and TRBJ2-5; no definite D call. From germline, CDR1 is SGHNT and CDR2 YENEEA. This CDR3 comprises 12 residues. The ends were cut back, 3 bases at V and 5 bases at J, with 7 bases in the middle. DNA for the CDR3: TGTGCCAGCAGCTTCTCTCCGGAGACCCAGTACTTC. This codes for CASSFSPETQYF.

The chain joins TRBV19 to TRBJ1-2; D might be TRBD1 (5 bases). The CDR3 has 14 residues. The ends were cut back, 10 bases at V and 4 bases at J, with 19 bases in the middle. Germline values: CDR1 LNHDA, CDR2 SQIVND (reference sequence). CDR3 in DNA: TGTGCCACTAAGAGGGACTCACAGCGCTATGGCTACACCTTC. As protein: CATKRDSQRYGYTF.

V gene TRBV19 combines with J gene TRBJ1-5; 10 bases fit TRBD1. Germline V CDR1 and CDR2: LNHDA, SQIVND (reference sequence). Trimming cost V 4 bases and J 7 bases; bases outside gene matches: 7. This CDR3 contains 15 residues. The CDR3 here is CASSTPGQGTQPQHF. The CDR3, as DNA: TGTGCCAGTAGTACCCCGGGACAGGGGACCCAGCCCCAGCATTTT.

This clone was seen once. This chain links TRBV11-3 with TRBJ2-1, with D possibly being TRBD2 (5 bases). In germline, CDR1 is SGHNT, CDR2 YENEEA. The CDR3 has 13 amino acids. V gave up 3 bases and J gave up 8 bases, with 11 bases separating them. The CDR3 bases are TGTGCCAGCAGCTTTCTAGCCTCCGATGAGCAGTTCTTC. This translates into CASSFLASDEQFF.

The chain uses TRBV18 and TRBJ2-1, with TRBD1 identical over 8 bases. Germline lookup yields CDR1 KGHSH and CDR2 LQKENI. This CDR3 is built from 15 residues. With 3 bases clipped from V and 0 bases from J, the junction kept 1 base outside the gene matches. Here the CDR3 reads CASSPDRVSYNEQFF. The DNA for the CDR3 is TGTGCCAGCTCACCGGACAGGGTCTCCTACAATGAGCAGTTCTTC.

The J gene is TRBJ2-6, the V gene TRBV15; D gene unclear. Germline-derived CDR1 and CDR2 are LNHNV and YYDKDF (reference sequence). The CDR3 totals 18 residues. Trimming shortened V by 1 base and J by 0 bases, and 13 bases separated the two germline ends. In nucleotides, the CDR3 is TGTGCCACCAGCAGAGGCCGAGGCCTCCCCTCTGGGGCCAACGTCCTGACTTTC. Its translation: CATSRGRGLPSGANVLTF.

This chain links TRBV19 with TRBJ2-6; TRBD1 matches 11 bases. Trimming took 6 bases from V and 0 from J; bases not matched to a gene: 7. Germline-derived CDR1 and CDR2 are LNHDA and SQIVND (reference sequence). The CDR3 runs 18 residues. The CDR3 DNA is TGTGCCAGTAGGTTACCCGGGACAGGGGGCTCTGGGGCCAACGTCCTGACTTTC. Protein product: CASRLPGTGGSGANVLTF.

The chain joins TRBV7-9 to TRBJ2-1, with 10 bases lining up with TRBD2. The CDR3 spans 17 residues. Germline CDR1 and CDR2: SEHNR and FQNEAQ (reference sequence). V dropped 1 base and J dropped 7; count of bases not matched to a gene: 10. CDR3 in DNA: TGTGCCAGCAGCTTAGTATTTTCCCTAGCGGGAGTTAATGAGCAGTTCTTC. This gives the protein CASSLVFSLAGVNEQFF.

The V gene is TRBV6-5, the J gene TRBJ2-7; 9 bases are shared with TRBD1. Germline CDR1 MNHEY, CDR2 SVGAGI. The CDR3 has 16 amino acids. V lost 0 bases and J lost 3; bases outside the gene matches: 6. Written as DNA, the CDR3 is TGTGCCAGCAGTTACTCGACTACAGGGGGCTTCTACGAGCAGTACTTC. Its protein product is CASSYSTTGGFYEQYF.

With respect to this clone: The sample carries other DNA sequences with the same CDR3. The rearrangement uses TRBV10-3 and TRBJ1-1; possible D gene TRBD1, 5 bases. This CDR3 contains 11 residues. V lost 8 bases and J lost 5, with 9 bases in between. Germline-derived CDR1 and CDR2 are ENHRY and SYGVKD. This CDR3 reads CAISRDTEAFF. CDR3 DNA sequence: TGTGCCATCTCCAGGGATACTGAAGCTTTCTTT.

The chain has TRBV18 and TRBJ2-1; 8 bases line up with TRBD2. The CDR3 consists of 15 residues. Germline V gene lookup returns CDR1 KGHSH and CDR2 LQKENI. The V gene end was trimmed by 3 bases and the J gene end by 5 bases; junction bases not matched to a gene: 6. The CDR3 bases are TGTGCCAGCTCACCGACCGGGACTAGGGACAATGAGCAGTTCTTC. Protein: CASSPTGTRDNEQFF.

This chain joins TRBV24-1 and TRBJ2-3, with 13 bases that match TRBD2. The CDR3 extends over 17 amino acids. Germline CDR1 reads KGHDR; CDR2 reads SFDVKD. Trimming at V came to 5 bases and at J to 3 bases, leaving 7 bases not matched to a gene. Written as DNA, the CDR3 is TGTGCCACCAGTGGCCCGACTAGCGGGAGGTTAACAGATACGCAGTATTTT. Residues: CATSGPTSGRLTDTQYF.

V usage is TRBV6-5 and J usage is TRBJ1-5, with TRBD1 matching over 7 bases. The germline CDR1 and CDR2 sequences are MNHEY and SVGAGI. This CDR3 has 13 amino acids. Trimming removed 5 bases from V and 6 bases from J; junction bases left unmatched: 4. The DNA for the CDR3 is TGTGCCAGCAGTATACAGGGGCCTCAGCCCCAGCATTTT. Amino acids: CASSIQGPQPQHF.

With respect to this clone: An end of the junction differs from the germline gene, which may be a read error. The CDR3 loop is CASSLEQGLKEKLFF. Here the CDR3 DNA reads TGTGCCAGTAGTCTAGAACAGGGGTTAAAGGAAAAACTGTTTTTT. This sequence joins TRBV19 and TRBJ1-4; TRBD1 aligns across 7 bases. Germline CDR1 LNHDA, CDR2 SQIVND (reference sequence). This CDR3 spans 15 amino acids.